Included here is one T cell receptor (beta chain) sequence, with context. The record originates from a study of blood T cell repertoires in COVID-19. Using immunoSEQ multiplex PCR, the repertoire was profiled, and TCRdb retains in-frame clones only, with some absent. Among about 170,000 clones listed, 83% were seen once. CDR1 is SGHRS and CDR2 is YFSETQ in the germline V gene. The CDR3 is made up of 16 amino acids. V gave up 0 bases and J gave up 2 bases; unmatched junction bases: 4. The source material was PBMCs or T cells enriched from blood (not recorded which). The origin of this receptor is a woman aged 45 to 65 who had recovered from COVID-19. J is TRBJ2-5 and V is TRBV5-1; 10 bases are a match to TRBD2. The CDR3 DNA is TGCGCCAGCAGCTTGGTGGTAGCGGGGGGACAAGAGACCCAGTACTTC. Its protein is CASSLVVAGGQETQYF.